This TCR beta chain was obtained from a study of T cell repertoires in cytomegalovirus infection. Study in general: Public TCR beta signatures marked donors with CMV infection and the matching HLA.

Points from the study as a whole: HLA-C-restricted TCR beta clonotypes specific for CMV led the ex vivo response. Cumulative public TCR beta family frequency identified carriers of CMV plus the relevant HLA.

TCRdb analysed the reads with MiXCR anew, one entry per CDR3 protein. The table records about 190,000 distinct CDR3 sequences, roughly 27% of them present only once. The V end lost 3 bases, the J end lost 2 bases, and 4 bases lay between the germline ends. Germline CDR1 reads SQVTM; CDR2 reads ANQGSEA. The CDR3 has 11 residues. Note on this clonotype: Its antigen is unidentified.

The gene calls are TRBV29-1 and TRBJ1-2; D ambiguous. The sample was PBMCs. This clonotype was sampled from a human donor in good health (CMV status not recorded). Some clones in this sample may be carry-over from other donors' samples. The CDR3 loop reads CSVEVNYGYTF. CDR3 nucleotides: TGCAGCGTTGAGGTCAACTATGGCTACACCTTC.